The clone carrying this T cell receptor (beta chain) was observed a handful of times. Its antigen is undetermined. This sample stems from a study of T cell repertoires in cytomegalovirus infection. Study-wide context: CMV epitopes used comprised recently identified HLA-C-restricted ones and well-studied HLA-B-restricted ones. Indications came from public TCR beta signatures; they pointed to CMV infection and to a matching HLA type. Study results and limitations: Frequencies of public TCR beta families were cumulated, and this identified carriers of CMV plus the relevant HLA. Within the response measured ex vivo, HLA-C-restricted CMV-specific TCR beta clonotypes were dominant.

Trimming left V 5 bases short and J 2 bases short, with 13 bases between. CDR3 length equals 15 residues. TCRdb processed the reads anew with MiXCR; each CDR3 protein has one entry. The sample contains some 920,000 distinct CDR3 sequences, around 31% of which appear only once. This clonotype was sampled from a human donor in good health (CMV status not recorded). Some clones in this sample may be carry-over from other donors' samples. The V call is TRBV12-3 or TRBV12-4, the J call TRBJ2-1; D may correspond to TRBD1 or TRBD2 (5 bases each). The sample here was cultured CD8+ T cells from PBMCs, taken from culture after CMV antigen stimulation. The CDR3 nucleotides are TGTGCCAGCAGTCCTAGGGACGCCCCCTACAATGAGCAGTTCTTC. Its translation: CASSPRDAPYNEQFF.